Shown below are 10 T cell receptor beta chains from a single sample sequenced in a study of control samples from healthy donors and cancer patients. Assay: immunoSEQ multiplex PCR; the TCRdb copy retains only in-frame clones and omits some. The repertoire holds 95,000 to 100,000 clones, with roughly 89% as singletons. The sample taken for sequencing was blood. All receptors come from a man aged 30 to 45 in good health.

The V gene is TRBV7-2, the J gene TRBJ2-3; D is unresolved. Germline V gene sequence: CDR1 SGHTA, CDR2 FQGNSA. This CDR3 region has 14 residues. Trimming cost V 2 bases and J 2 bases, with 8 bases left between them. CDR3 DNA: TGTGCCAGCAGCTTACAGGCAATCACAGATACGCAGTATTTT. Its protein product is CASSLQAITDTQYF. The entire variable domain, with the rest obtained from reference TRBV7-2 and TRBJ2-3, is as follows: GAGVSQSPSNKVTEKGKDVELRCDPISGHTALYWYRQSLGQGLEFLIYFQGNSAPDKSGLPSDRFSAERTGGSVSTLTIQRTQQEDSAVYLCASSLQAITDTQYFGPGTRLTVL.

The V gene is TRBV7-3, the J gene TRBJ2-1, with a tentative D call TRBD1 (5 bases). This CDR3 comprises 15 residues. The germline V gene has CDR1 SGHTA and CDR2 FQGTGA. Trimming took off 1 base at V and 8 bases at J, with 15 bases between the two ends. The CDR3 bases are TGTGCCAGCAGCTTAAGTGGACAATCCGACGATGAGCAGTTCTTC. It yields the protein CASSLSGQSDDEQFF.

The chain joins TRBV28 to TRBJ2-3; D possibly uses TRBD1 or TRBD2 (5 bases each). V was cut by 6 bases and J by 2 bases, with 9 bases left in between. This CDR3 region has 13 residues. Germline V gives CDR1 MDHEN, CDR2 SYDVKM. The CDR3 reads CASRLGTTDTQYF. Here the CDR3 DNA reads TGTGCCAGCAGGTTAGGGACCACAGATACGCAGTATTTT.

The gene calls are TRBV6-2 or TRBV6-3 and TRBJ1-5, with 7 bases aligning to TRBD1. J gave up 6 bases and V 6 bases, and 8 bases lay outside the gene matches. The germline CDR1 and CDR2 sequences are MNHEY and SVGEGT. The CDR3 has 14 amino acids. The CDR3 sequence is CASSQQGMGQPQHF. In DNA form, the CDR3 reads TGTGCCAGCAGCCAACAGGGGATGGGTCAGCCCCAGCATTTT.

V and J are TRBV14 and TRBJ2-2, with 7 bases that match TRBD1. This CDR3 spans 13 amino acids. Losses at the gene ends were 4 bases for V and 9 bases for J; bases not matched to a gene: 5. Germline-derived CDR1 and CDR2 are SGHDN and FVKESK. CDR3: CASSRVQGRELFF. CDR3 bases: TGTGCCAGCAGCCGAGTACAGGGGCGGGAGCTGTTTTTT.

The chain carries TRBV5-1 and TRBJ2-2, with D hard to call. The V end was cut by 0 bases, the J end by 6 bases, with 9 bases between. This CDR3 has 14 residues. Germline V gene data show CDR1 as SGHRS and CDR2 as YFSETQ. CDR3 DNA sequence: TGCGCCAGCAGCTTGGGGTTAAAGGCCGGGGAGCTGTTTTTT. This sequence encodes CASSLGLKAGELFF. The full variable domain, completed using reference TRBV5-1 and TRBJ2-2, is KAGVTQTPRYLIKTRGQQVTLSCSPISGHRSVSWYQQTPGQGLQFLFEYFSETQRNKGNFPGRFSGRQFSNSRSEMNVSTLELGDSALYLCASSLGLKAGELFFGEGSRLTVL.

The chain links TRBV7-6 to TRBJ2-1; D uncertain. The V end was cut by 4 bases, the J end by 7 bases, with 17 bases between. The CDR3 runs to 15 residues. In germline, CDR1 is SGHVS, CDR2 FNYEAQ. The CDR3 DNA reads TGTGCCAGCAGCTCAAAAAATGTGGTAGAAAATGAGCAGTTCTTC. Translating it yields CASSSKNVVENEQFF.

Regarding this clone: The same CDR3 can be traced to other DNA sequences in this sample. This chain joins TRBV4-1 and TRBJ2-4; TRBD1 agrees at 8 bases. The V gene's germline CDR1 is MGHRA and CDR2 YSYEKL. The trim removed 3 bases at V and 7 bases at J, leaving 14 bases unmatched. The CDR3 runs to 17 residues. In DNA form, the CDR3 reads TGCGCCAGCAGCCAGGGGGTTGGGGCGAGACAGGGGAACATTCAGTACTTC. It yields the protein CASSQGVGARQGNIQYF.

V and J are TRBV10-3 and TRBJ2-7, with D uncertain. The CDR3 consists of 14 residues. V was clipped by 4 bases and J by 0 bases, with 10 bases between them. Germline CDR1 is ENHRY and CDR2 is SYGVKD. CDR3 loop: CAISATTSSYEQYF. The CDR3 DNA reads TGTGCCATCAGTGCCACTACCAGCTCCTACGAGCAGTACTTC.

This clone came up once. V usage is TRBV5-4 and J usage is TRBJ2-3; D is undetermined. Germline V gives CDR1 SGHNT, CDR2 YYREEE (reference sequence). V gave up 4 bases and J gave up 6 bases, with 9 bases separating them. CDR3 size: 12 residues. The CDR3 nucleotides read TGTGCCAGCAGCCACCCCTCGGATACGCAGTATTTT. Its translation: CASSHPSDTQYF.